This T cell receptor (beta chain) was retrieved from a study of T cell repertoires in cytomegalovirus infection. For the study at large: The public TCR beta signatures pointed to both CMV infection and matching HLA type.

Using its own MiXCR run on the reads, TCRdb lists one record per CDR3 protein. Among over 120,000 distinct CDR3 sequences, around 32% were seen once, and the ten largest hold 52%. The table lists this clonotype with many counts. Its antigen remains unidentified. This CDR3 is built from 12 residues. The junction had 1 base not matched to a gene; V was cut back by 2 bases and J by 3 bases. CDR1 and CDR2 from the germline V gene are DFQATT and SNEGSKA (reference sequence). The sample was CD8+ T cells from cultured PBMCs, taken from culture after CMV antigen stimulation. The chain has TRBV20-1 and TRBJ2-7; 7 bases align to TRBD2. The TCR originated in a human donor in good health (CMV status not recorded). Some clones in this sample may be carry-over from other donors' samples. The CDR3 sequence: CSARRGDYEQYF. In DNA form, the CDR3 reads TGCAGTGCTAGACGGGGGGACTACGAGCAGTACTTC.